This TCR beta chain is from a study of human T cells and chemical hapten exposure (dated by TCRdb to 2020 to 2023). Describing the broader study: For sensitization, 2% DPC in acetone was applied to a 2 cm by 2 cm area of upper inner arm skin. Patients additionally received weekly therapeutic DPC doses to the scalp throughout the roughly 26-week study period. Libraries were combined into a pool for sequencing, and differences in TCR yield between samples came mainly from small differences in library volumes within the pool. Patch testing was done on the upper back using Finn chambers containing 0.01% DPC, and results were scored after 6 days according to International Contact Dermatitis Research Group standards. Alopecia areata with under or over 50% scalp involvement, alopecia totalis and alopecia universalis were represented in the patient cohort, which was mostly female. Peripheral blood TCR repertoire changes were tracked in vivo in alopecia patients during primary and secondary sensitization to the hapten diphenylcyclopropenone (DPC). Twenty-nine alopecia patients provided blood for TCR sequencing at one to four time points (pre-sensitization, 2, 6 and 24 weeks). Blood samples were taken from patients before sensitization (week 0) and at 2, 6 and about 24 weeks after DPC sensitization. What the research found in general, with its limitations: Compared with pre-sensitization or healthy control sets, expanded TCRs formed significantly more large CDR3 similarity clusters, which is consistent with antigen-driven responses. DPC sensitization did not change how many TCRs were above 1 in 1000 frequency, and no evidence was found of alterations in global repertoire structure. After repeated subsampling, changes were observed in the strength of the expansion versus patch-test correlation and in the threshold at which the correlation became significant. All patients had alopecia, a presumed autoimmune disease, so their immune response might differ from that of healthy individuals. A positive correlation was found between the number of PT1 expanded TCRs and patch test score, with significance reached at thresholds 8, 16 and 32 but not 4.

Libraries were made using RACE. Reads for this sample came from a NextSeq 500. Library preparation attached unique molecular identifiers to individual cDNA molecules for quantitative, reproducible TCR counting. Each blood RNA sample was used to sequence both TCR alpha and TCR beta chains. In the authors' own workflow: The median number of TCRs per sample was around 100,000, ranging from roughly 23,224 to 690,600. V, J and CDR3 annotation of the TCR reads was performed with the Decombinator software suite. For the PS versus PT1 abundance plots, all samples were subsampled to the same number of TCRs (28,000). Expanded TCRs were defined as absent before sensitization and observed at least eight times at the 2-week time point. TCRdb passed the public sequencing reads through fastp at Q25 and MiXCR, retaining productive beta sequences. Rows merge per CDR3 protein into single entries with the most common DNA and genes. The V and J calls shown here were made by TCRdb, not taken from the authors' results. Present in this sample are fewer than 500,000 distinct CDR3 sequences, more than 4.5% of which were seen just once. Under 2.5% of the sample belongs to the ten largest clones.

In light of the paper, this sample's time point label describes: patch test 1, 2 weeks after DPC sensitization. The treatment or condition label here, explained by the study, means: therapeutic diphenylcyclopropenone sensitization with weekly scalp DPC. At each patch-test visit, blood was drawn before the patch test was applied. Patients were eligible if aged 18 to 70, diagnosed with alopecia and judged suitable for DPC therapy, and pregnant patients were excluded. Total RNA was isolated from unfractionated whole blood collected in Tempus Blood RNA tubes. This clonotype has at least ten counts. Its specific antigen is unknown. Base qualities were left out, and no much larger clone turns up one base away. Including cysteine and phenylalanine, the CDR3 has 13 amino acids. The sequence is cut down to CDR3 DNA, 39 bases in frame from base 1. Trimming removed 4 bases from V and 7 bases from J; the gene matches leave 6 bases unexplained. Taken from the germline V gene, the CDR1 and CDR2 loops are SNHLY and FYNNEI.

The specimen was whole blood, collected in connection with sensitization to the hapten diphenylcyclopropenone (DPC). This chain joins TRBV2 to TRBJ1-2; 7 central nucleotides agree with TRBD1. The sequence came from a woman in her forties or fifties with alopecia areata. Some clones in this sample may be carry-over from other donors' samples. The DNA reads TGTGCCAGCAGTGCCCAGACAGGGTTTGGCTACACCTTC. This sequence encodes CASSAQTGFGYTF.